Included here is one TCR beta chain sequence, with context. Germline loops: CDR1 SGHNT, CDR2 YYREEE (reference sequence). With V trimmed by 4 bases and J by 5 bases, 9 bases remained unmatched. CDR3 length: 15 residues. The sample originates from a study of blood T cell repertoires in COVID-19. Study background: The study drew acute and convalescent COVID-19 samples from the United States, Italy and Spain.

In the original workflow: It was from reference gene primer amplification that nucleated cell counts were estimated. Some clones are missing from TCRdb's copy, which holds only in-frame ones; the method was immunoSEQ multiplex PCR. Clone size and V and J calls were adopted from that table, with D and trimming inferred from the DNA. The table lists roughly 39,000 clones, 87% of them singletons. Sequencing was carried out using peripheral blood. V and J are TRBV5-4 and TRBJ2-1; 7 bases are shared with TRBD2. The TCR sequence derives from a man between 50 and 59 years old with active or convalescent COVID-19. The CDR3 loop is CASSTRLAVNNEQFF. In nucleotides, the CDR3 is TGTGCCAGCAGCACCAGGCTAGCGGTTAACAATGAGCAGTTCTTC.